Relative to its sample, the clone carrying this T cell receptor beta chain is medium-sized (0.01 to 0.1%). Its antigen is unknown. Second-dose timings of about 4 or about 12 weeks were pooled. The data belong to a study of T cell responses to AZD1222 COVID-19 vaccine. Findings of the study overall: Spike-specific TCR repertoires showed rising breadth and depth after two AZD1222 doses. Clonal diversity was possibly underestimated; the donors were predominantly white British and more often female.

Trimming left V 5 bases short and J 11 bases short, with 19 bases between. CDR1 and CDR2 from the germline V gene are MNHEY and SVGAGI. This CDR3 region has 15 residues. Only in-frame clones appear in the TCRdb table, and some are missing; sequencing was by immunoSEQ multiplex PCR. The sample includes over 110,000 clones, about 90% of them seen just once. This clonotype originated in an adult who received the AZD1222 COVID-19 vaccine. Here the sequenced sample was peripheral blood, taken 28 days after the second AZD1222 dose. V gene TRBV6-5 combines with J gene TRBJ1-6; D may be TRBD1 (6 bases). The CDR3 sequence: CASSLDSGTSAPLHF. DNA of the CDR3: TGTGCCAGCAGTCTAGACTCCGGGACAAGCGCACCCCTCCACTTT.